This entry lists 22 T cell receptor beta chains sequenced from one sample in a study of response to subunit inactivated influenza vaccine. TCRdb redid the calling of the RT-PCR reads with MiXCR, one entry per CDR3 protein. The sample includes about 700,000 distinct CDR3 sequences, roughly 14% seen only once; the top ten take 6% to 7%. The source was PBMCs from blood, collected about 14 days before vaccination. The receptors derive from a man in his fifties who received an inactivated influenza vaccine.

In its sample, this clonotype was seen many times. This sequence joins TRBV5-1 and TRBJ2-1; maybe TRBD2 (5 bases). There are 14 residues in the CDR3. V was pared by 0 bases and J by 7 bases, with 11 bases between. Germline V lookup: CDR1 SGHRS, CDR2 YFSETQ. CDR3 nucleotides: TGCGCCAGCAGCTTGGTGGGTGAGGGAAATGAGCAGTTCTTC. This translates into CASSLVGEGNEQFF.

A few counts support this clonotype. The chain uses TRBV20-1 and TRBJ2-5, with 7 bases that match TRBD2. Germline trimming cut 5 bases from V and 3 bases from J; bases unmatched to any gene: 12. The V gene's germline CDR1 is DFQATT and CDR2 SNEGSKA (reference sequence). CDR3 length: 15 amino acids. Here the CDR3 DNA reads TGCAGTGCTCTCCCTAAAAGTCGGGGGGAAGAGACCCAGTACTTC. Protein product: CSALPKSRGEETQYF.

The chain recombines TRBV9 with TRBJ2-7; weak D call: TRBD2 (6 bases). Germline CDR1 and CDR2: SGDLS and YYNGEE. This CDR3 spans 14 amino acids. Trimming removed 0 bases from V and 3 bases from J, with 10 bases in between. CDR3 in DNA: TGTGCCAGCAGCGTAGGGTGGGGGGTCTACGAGCAGTACTTC. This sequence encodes CASSVGWGVYEQYF.

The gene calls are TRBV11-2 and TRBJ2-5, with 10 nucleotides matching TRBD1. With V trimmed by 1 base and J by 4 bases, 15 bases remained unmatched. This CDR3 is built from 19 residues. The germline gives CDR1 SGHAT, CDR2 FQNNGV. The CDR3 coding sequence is TGTGCCAGCAGCTTAGTTAGGTTGACAGGGGGCGCGAGCTCAGAGACCCAGTACTTC. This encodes CASSLVRLTGGASSETQYF.

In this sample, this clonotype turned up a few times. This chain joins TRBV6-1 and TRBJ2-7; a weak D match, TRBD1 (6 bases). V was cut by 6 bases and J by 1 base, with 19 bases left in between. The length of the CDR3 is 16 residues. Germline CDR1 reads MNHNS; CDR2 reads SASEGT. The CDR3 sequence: CASSSPAGVKSYEQYF. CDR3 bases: TGTGCCAGCAGCTCCCCCGCAGGGGTAAAGTCCTACGAGCAGTACTTC.

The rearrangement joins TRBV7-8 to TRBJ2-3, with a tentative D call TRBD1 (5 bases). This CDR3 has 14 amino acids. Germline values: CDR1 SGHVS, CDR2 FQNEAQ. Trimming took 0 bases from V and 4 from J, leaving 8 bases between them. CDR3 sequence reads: CASSLADSADTQYF. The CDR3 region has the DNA TGTGCCAGCAGCTTAGCAGACAGTGCAGATACGCAGTATTTT.

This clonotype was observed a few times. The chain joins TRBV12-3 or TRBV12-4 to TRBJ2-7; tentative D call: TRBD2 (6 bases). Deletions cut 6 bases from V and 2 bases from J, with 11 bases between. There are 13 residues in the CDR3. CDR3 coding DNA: TGTGCCAGCAGCGCGGGACCCACCTACGAGCAGTACTTC. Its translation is CASSAGPTYEQYF.

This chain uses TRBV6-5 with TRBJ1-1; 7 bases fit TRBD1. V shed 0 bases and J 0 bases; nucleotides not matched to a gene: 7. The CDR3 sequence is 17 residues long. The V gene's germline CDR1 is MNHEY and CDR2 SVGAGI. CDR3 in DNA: TGTGCCAGCAGTTACTCAGGGAGTGACAGGGTGAACACTGAAGCTTTCTTT. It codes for CASSYSGSDRVNTEAFF.

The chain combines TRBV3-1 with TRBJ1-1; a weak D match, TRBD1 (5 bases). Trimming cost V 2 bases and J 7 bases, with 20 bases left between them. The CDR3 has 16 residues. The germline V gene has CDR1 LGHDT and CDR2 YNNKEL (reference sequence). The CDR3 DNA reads TGTGCCAGCAGCCAACCCGGTTGGAGGAGGGGCGGTGAAGCTTTCTTT. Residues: CASSQPGWRRGGEAFF.

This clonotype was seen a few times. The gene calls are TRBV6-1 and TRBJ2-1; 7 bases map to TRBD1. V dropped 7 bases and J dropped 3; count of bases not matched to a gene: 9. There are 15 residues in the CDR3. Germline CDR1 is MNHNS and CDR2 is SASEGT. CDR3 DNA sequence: TGTGCCAGCAAACACACAGGGGCGGGCTACAATGAGCAGTTCTTC. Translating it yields CASKHTGAGYNEQFF.

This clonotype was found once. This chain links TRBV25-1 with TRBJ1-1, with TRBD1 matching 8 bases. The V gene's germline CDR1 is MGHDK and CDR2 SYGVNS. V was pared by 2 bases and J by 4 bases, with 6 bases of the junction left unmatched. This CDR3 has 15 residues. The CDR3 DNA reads TGTGCCAGCAGTGAACGAGGACAGGGAGGCACTGAAGCTTTCTTT. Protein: CASSERGQGGTEAFF.

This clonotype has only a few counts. The CDR3 sequence: CASSQEGALGYNEQFF. Here the CDR3 DNA reads TGTGCCAGCAGCCAAGAGGGTGCGCTCGGCTACAATGAGCAGTTCTTC. The J gene is TRBJ2-1, the V gene TRBV3-1; D gene uncertain. This CDR3 spans 16 amino acids. Germline loops: CDR1 LGHDT, CDR2 YNNKEL (reference sequence). The V end was cut by 0 bases, the J end by 3 bases, with 12 bases between.

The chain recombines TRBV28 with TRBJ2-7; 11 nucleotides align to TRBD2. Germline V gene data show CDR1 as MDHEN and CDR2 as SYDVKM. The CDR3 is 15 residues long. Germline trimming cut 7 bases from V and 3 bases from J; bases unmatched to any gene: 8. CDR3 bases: TGTGCCAGCACTAGCGGGGGGTCCTCCGTCTACGAGCAGTACTTC. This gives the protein CASTSGGSSVYEQYF.

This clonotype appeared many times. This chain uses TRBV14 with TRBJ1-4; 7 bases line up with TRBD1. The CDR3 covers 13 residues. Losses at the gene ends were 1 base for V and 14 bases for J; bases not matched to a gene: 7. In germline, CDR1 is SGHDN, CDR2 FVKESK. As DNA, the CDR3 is TGTGCCAGCAGCCAAGTGGGGGACAGCTCGCTGTTTTTT. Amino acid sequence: CASSQVGDSSLFF.

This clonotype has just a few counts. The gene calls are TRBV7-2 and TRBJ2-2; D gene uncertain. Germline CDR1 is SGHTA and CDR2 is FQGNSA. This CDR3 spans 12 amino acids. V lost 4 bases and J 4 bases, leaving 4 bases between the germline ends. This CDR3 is CASSYVTGELFF. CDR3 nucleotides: TGTGCCAGCAGCTACGTCACCGGGGAGCTGTTTTTT.

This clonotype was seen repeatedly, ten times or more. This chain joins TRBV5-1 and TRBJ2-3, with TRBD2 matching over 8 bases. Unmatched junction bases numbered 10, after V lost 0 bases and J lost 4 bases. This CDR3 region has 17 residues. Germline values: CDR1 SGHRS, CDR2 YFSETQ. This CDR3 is CASSLGSSGSSSDTQYF. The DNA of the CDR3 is TGCGCCAGCAGCTTGGGGTCCAGCGGGAGTAGCTCAGATACGCAGTATTTT.

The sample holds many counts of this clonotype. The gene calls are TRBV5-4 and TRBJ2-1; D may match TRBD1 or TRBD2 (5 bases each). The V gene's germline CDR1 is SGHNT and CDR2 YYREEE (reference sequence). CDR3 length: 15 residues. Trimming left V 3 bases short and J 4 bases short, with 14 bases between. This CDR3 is CASSSGTTGYNEQFF. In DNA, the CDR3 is TGTGCCAGCAGCTCCGGGACCACCGGGTACAATGAGCAGTTCTTC.

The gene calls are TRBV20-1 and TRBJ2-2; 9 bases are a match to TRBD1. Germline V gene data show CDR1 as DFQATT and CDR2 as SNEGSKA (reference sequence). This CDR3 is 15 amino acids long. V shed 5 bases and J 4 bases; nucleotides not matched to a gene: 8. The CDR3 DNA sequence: TGCAGTGCTCCGACCGGGACAGGGCTCACCGGGGAGCTGTTTTTT. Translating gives CSAPTGTGLTGELFF.

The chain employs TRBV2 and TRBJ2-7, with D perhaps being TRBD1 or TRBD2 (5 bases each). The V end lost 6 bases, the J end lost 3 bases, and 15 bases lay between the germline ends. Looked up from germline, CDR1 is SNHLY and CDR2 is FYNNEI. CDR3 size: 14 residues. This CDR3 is CASRRMGVNYEQYF. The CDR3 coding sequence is TGTGCCAGCAGAAGGATGGGGGTTAACTACGAGCAGTACTTC.

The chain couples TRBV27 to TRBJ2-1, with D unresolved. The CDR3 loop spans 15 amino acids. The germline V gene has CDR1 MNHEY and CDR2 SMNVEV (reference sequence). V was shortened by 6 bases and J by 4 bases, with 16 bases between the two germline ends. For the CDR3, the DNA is TGTGCCAGCAGCCCGCTCGCGCGGCAGTACAATGAGCAGTTCTTC. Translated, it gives CASSPLARQYNEQFF.

CDR3 DNA: TGTGCCACCAGCAGAGCTCTAGCGGGGGTCTTGGGTGAGCAGTTCTTC. The encoded protein is CATSRALAGVLGEQFF. The chain is built from TRBV15 and TRBJ2-1; 10 bases are a match to TRBD2. Germline values: CDR1 LNHNV, CDR2 YYDKDF (reference sequence). The junction had 9 bases not matched to a gene; V was cut back by 1 base and J by 9 bases. The CDR3 runs 16 residues.

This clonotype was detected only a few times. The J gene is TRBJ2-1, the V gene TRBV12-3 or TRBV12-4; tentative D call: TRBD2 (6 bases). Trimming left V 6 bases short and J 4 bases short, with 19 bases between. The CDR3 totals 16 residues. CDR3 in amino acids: CASSRTPGVGYNEQFF. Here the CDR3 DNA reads TGTGCCAGCAGCCGGACCCCGGGGGTAGGTTACAATGAGCAGTTCTTC.